This is a list of T cell receptor beta chains from one sample in a study of blood T cells in healthy people across ages. One entry per CDR3 protein, called by TCRdb with MiXCR from the 5' RACE reads. The sample lists 270,000 or so distinct CDR3 sequences; around 27% were seen once. Sequenced material: blood. The receptors shown here come from a woman aged 65 to 85 in good health. Each CDR3 is given with its conserved first and last residue.

J | V | CDR3
TRBJ2-5 | TRBV20-1 | CSAGGPGKQETQYF
TRBJ1-1 | TRBV7-2 | CASSLVRGASSTEAFF
TRBJ1-1 | TRBV12-3/TRBV12-4 | CASSIRTSAEAFF
TRBJ2-1 | TRBV29-1 | CSVEEKSSYNEQFF
TRBJ2-5 | TRBV5-1 | CASSFRDWEETQYF
TRBJ2-3 | TRBV10-2 | CASSVGTSTDTQYF
TRBJ2-7 | TRBV20-1 | CSARDTGTVAYEQYF
TRBJ1-6 | TRBV4-1 | CASSQDMAGYNSPLHF
TRBJ2-7 | TRBV28 | CASTRFPISYEQYF
NA | TRBV20-1 | CSARDISYEQYF
TRBJ1-5 | TRBV7-9 | CASSFESSNQPQHF
TRBJ2-1 | TRBV11-2 | CASTKWRDSYNEQFF
TRBJ2-3 | TRBV4-1 | CASSQAVISTDTQYF
TRBJ1-1 | TRBV29-1 | CSVLPGTGNYFVNTEAFF
NA | TRBV3-1 | CASSQDMITYEQYF
TRBJ2-1 | TRBV20-1 | CSTSGRARPGVSYNEQFF
TRBJ2-5 | TRBV5-1 | CASSLGALKETQYF
TRBJ1-2 | TRBV25-1 | CASSYTENYGYTF
NA | TRBV20-1 | CSASVQETQYF
TRBJ2-4 | TRBV20-1 | CSARGPWGVKNIQYF
TRBJ1-5 | TRBV4-2 | CASSQGASSNQPQHF
TRBJ1-1 | TRBV5-1 | CASSFETGRTEAFF
TRBJ2-6 | TRBV2 | CASSERRGGANVLTF
TRBJ2-7 | TRBV27 | CASSFYRDRSYEQYF
TRBJ1-1 | TRBV7-8 | CASSLAPLSNTEAFF
TRBJ1-4 | TRBV10-3 | CAISDYLDSQGEKLFF
TRBJ2-7 | TRBV20-1 | CSATGMTIYEQYF
TRBJ2-1 | TRBV6-1 | CASLEGQRYDEQFF
TRBJ2-5 | TRBV6-5 | CASSSGRGETQYF
TRBJ2-7 | TRBV20-1 | CSASNRGPSTGKPDEQYF
TRBJ1-2 | TRBV6-6 | CASSQTASYGYTF
TRBJ2-4 | TRBV29-1 | CSVVGLEGKNIQYF
NA | TRBV28 | CASSWVSLYEQYF
TRBJ1-3 | TRBV6-2/TRBV6-3 | CASSISGPSGNTIYF
TRBJ1-2 | TRBV28 | CASRRPTGFNGYTF
TRBJ1-4 | TRBV6-2/TRBV6-3 | CASSYSWGSNEKLFF
TRBJ1-1 | TRBV3-1 | CASSQRGTGYKTEAFF
TRBJ2-1 | TRBV18 | CASSPQGAQYNEQFF
TRBJ1-5 | TRBV7-2 | CASSLYQGGNQPQHF
TRBJ1-1 | TRBV6-6 | CASSHEGLIDGAFF
TRBJ1-4 | TRBV29-1 | CSVVASPNEKLFF
NA | TRBV5-1 | CASSNQGSGYEQYF
TRBJ2-4 | TRBV6-1 | CASSAGTGGFQYF
NA | TRBV12-3/TRBV12-4 | CASSLARRSYEQYF
TRBJ2-1 | TRBV29-1 | CSVNRGGNEQFF
TRBJ1-4 | TRBV28 | CASSFSGAQYEKLFF
TRBJ1-1 | TRBV28 | CASSFLGWDTEAFF